This paragraph reports one TCR beta chain. This entry is derived from a study of T-cell reconstitution after alpha-beta-depleted transplantation in children. With 5 bases clipped from V and 8 bases from J, the junction kept 11 bases outside the gene matches. Germline-derived CDR1 and CDR2 are SEHNR and FQNEAQ (reference sequence). The CDR3 loop spans 15 amino acids. Preparing the TCRbeta library involved the use of unique molecular identifiers. MiXCR was run by TCRdb on the PCR reads, yielding one entry per CDR3 protein. In the table there are fewer than 450,000 distinct CDR3 sequences, about a sixth of which are singletons.

The sequence derives from a male patient between 2 and 15 years old who had a stem cell transplant for acute lymphoblastic leukemia, so the T cells may come from the graft donor. This chain links TRBV7-9 with TRBJ1-4, with 7 bases identical to TRBD1. Sequences were derived from PBMCs, mostly from graft donor cells, sampled 360 days after TCRalphabeta/CD19-depleted stem cell transplant. The DNA for the CDR3 is TGTGCCAGCAGCCCCATGGAGGGGGCCTGGGAAAAACTGTTTTTT. This encodes CASSPMEGAWEKLFF.